These 23 T cell receptor beta chains originate from one sample sequenced in a study of cytomegalovirus exposure and HLA in healthy donors. Both 60 Vbeta primers and 13 Jbeta primers went into the PCR. The method was immunoSEQ multiplex PCR; TCRdb's version includes in-frame clones alone and lacks a portion of them. The sample contains some 100,000 clones, around 80% of which appear only once. Sequences were obtained from PBMCs. These receptors were taken from a young woman in good health and CMV-seronegative.

V usage is TRBV7-9 and J usage is TRBJ2-7, with D unclear. Looked up from germline, CDR1 is SEHNR and CDR2 is FQNEAQ (reference sequence). Between the trimmed V and J ends, which lost 1 base and 6 bases, there was a span of 7 bases. There are 12 residues in the CDR3. CDR3 sequence: CASSLDPIEQYF. The CDR3 coding sequence is TGTGCCAGCAGCTTAGATCCAATCGAGCAGTACTTC.

This clone came up once. The chain carries TRBV6-6 and TRBJ2-3; maybe TRBD1 (6 bases). Germline V CDR1 and CDR2: MNHNY, SVGAGI (reference sequence). Trimming left V 0 bases short and J 4 bases short, with 8 bases between. The CDR3 runs 14 residues. CDR3 sequence (DNA): TGTGCCAGCAGTTACTCGGCAGGGGCAGATACGCAGTATTTT. It encodes CASSYSAGADTQYF.

This clone was detected many times. The chain is built from TRBV11-2 and TRBJ1-1, with D maybe TRBD1 (5 bases). Germline V lookup: CDR1 SGHAT, CDR2 FQNNGV. V was cut by 6 bases and J by 0 bases, with 17 bases left in between. The CDR3 is made up of 16 amino acids. In DNA, the CDR3 is TGTGCCAGCAGAACTCAGGGAGGGGAAATGAACACTGAAGCTTTCTTT. Encoded protein: CASRTQGGEMNTEAFF.

The chain combines TRBV18 with TRBJ2-6; D is ambiguous. V was pared by 1 base and J by 3 bases, with 22 bases between. This CDR3 has 20 amino acids. CDR1 KGHSH and CDR2 LQKENI come from the germline V gene. The CDR3 region has the DNA TGTGCCAGCTCACCACTCTCTGTCGGCGGCGTTAGTAGTGGGGCCAACGTCCTGACTTTC. Its translation is CASSPLSVGGVSSGANVLTF. Combining the CDR3 with reference TRBV18 and TRBJ2-6 gives the whole variable domain NAGVMQNPRHLVRRRGQEARLRCSPMKGHSHVYWYRQLPEEGLKFMVYLQKENIIDESGMPKERFSAEFPKEGPSILRIQQVVRGDSAAYFCASSPLSVGGVSSGANVLTFGAGSRLTVL.

The chain joins TRBV28 to TRBJ2-2; 11 bases agree with TRBD1. With 0 bases clipped from V and 6 bases from J, the junction kept 0 bases outside the gene matches. The CDR3 spans 15 residues. The V gene's germline CDR1 is MDHEN and CDR2 SYDVKM. CDR3 nucleotides: TGTGCCAGCAGTTTATGGGACAGGGGGCCCGGGGAGCTGTTTTTT. This translates into CASSLWDRGPGELFF.

The sample holds one count of this clone. V gene TRBV5-4 combines with J gene TRBJ1-2, with 9 nucleotides matching TRBD1. The trim removed 4 bases at V and 8 bases at J, leaving 9 bases unmatched. This CDR3 contains 14 residues. Germline-derived CDR1 and CDR2 are SGHNT and YYREEE (reference sequence). The CDR3 DNA follows: TGTGCCAGCAGCAGTACAGGGGGCGAGAGAGGCTACACCTTC. This sequence encodes CASSSTGGERGYTF.

The genes are TRBV7-3 and TRBJ2-1; TRBD1 aligns across 9 bases. J lost 7 bases, V lost 2 bases, and 9 bases had no gene match. The CDR3 sequence is 16 residues long. Germline CDR1 reads SGHTA; CDR2 reads FQGTGA. The CDR3 nucleotides are TGTGCCAGCAGCTTACGGACCCGGGACAGGGAGAATGAGCAGTTCTTC. Its translation: CASSLRTRDRENEQFF.

The CDR3 DNA reads as TGTGCCAGCAGTTTCTCTTTTGCGGAAACCTCCTACGAGCAGTACTTC. This gives the protein CASSFSFAETSYEQYF. The chain is built from TRBV28 and TRBJ2-7; D remains unclear. Looked up from germline, CDR1 is MDHEN and CDR2 is SYDVKM. V was clipped by 3 bases and J by 0 bases, with 15 bases between them. CDR3 size: 16 residues.

This chain uses TRBV5-6 with TRBJ2-1; D unresolved. The CDR3 extends over 16 amino acids. CDR1 and CDR2 from the germline V gene are SGHDT and YYEEEE. Trimming left V 0 bases short and J 2 bases short, with 12 bases between. The CDR3 region has the DNA TGTGCCAGCAGCTTGGGGTTCTCTGGCCCCTACAATGAGCAGTTCTTC. Translated: CASSLGFSGPYNEQFF.

The V call is TRBV4-1, the J call TRBJ1-5; 7 nucleotides agree with TRBD1. Trimming cost V 1 base and J 2 bases; bases outside gene matches: 8. CDR1 and CDR2 (germline): MGHRA, YSYEKL. This CDR3 comprises 17 residues. CDR3 residues: CASSQGDRDAGNQPQHF. The CDR3 DNA follows: TGCGCCAGCAGCCAAGGAGACAGGGATGCGGGCAATCAGCCCCAGCATTTT.

The chain has TRBV19 and TRBJ2-7; 8 nucleotides line up with TRBD2. CDR3 length: 14 amino acids. Germline CDR1 is LNHDA and CDR2 is SQIVND (reference sequence). The ends lost 9 bases at V and 4 bases at J; junction bases unmatched: 11. As DNA, the CDR3 is TGTGCCAGCAGCCGGGGGGGGGCGAGGTACGAGCAGTACTTC. Encoded protein: CASSRGGARYEQYF.

This chain uses TRBV19 with TRBJ2-1, with 14 bases that match TRBD2. The CDR3 spans 19 residues. V was pared by 3 bases and J by 0 bases, with 7 bases of the junction left unmatched. Germline-derived CDR1 and CDR2 are LNHDA and SQIVND (reference sequence). The CDR3 nucleotides are TGTGCCAGTAGTATGGGACTAGCGGGAGACGTCAGCTCCTACAATGAGCAGTTCTTC. This codes for CASSMGLAGDVSSYNEQFF.

This chain uses TRBV6-1 with TRBJ2-1; TRBD2 matches 10 bases. This CDR3 is built from 15 residues. The junction had 8 bases not matched to a gene; V was cut back by 6 bases and J by 6 bases. Germline V lookup: CDR1 MNHNS, CDR2 SASEGT. Here the CDR3 reads CASRGRTSGANEQFF. The CDR3 nucleotides are TGTGCCAGCAGGGGAAGGACTAGCGGAGCCAATGAGCAGTTCTTC.

The chain carries TRBV18 and TRBJ1-1, with D possibly being TRBD1 (5 bases). V dropped 3 bases and J dropped 8 bases, with 13 bases sitting between them. The CDR3 is 13 residues long. Germline V gene data show CDR1 as KGHSH and CDR2 as LQKENI. The CDR3 protein is CASSPTTAIEAFF. The CDR3 nucleotides read TGTGCCAGCTCACCCACGACAGCAATCGAAGCTTTCTTT.

V gene TRBV28 combines with J gene TRBJ1-1, with D perhaps matching TRBD1 (5 bases). The V gene's germline CDR1 is MDHEN and CDR2 SYDVKM. V was cut by 6 bases and J by 0 bases, with 14 bases left in between. The CDR3 has 15 residues. The CDR3 sequence is CASSRHAQVNTEAFF. CDR3 sequence (DNA): TGTGCCAGCAGCCGTCATGCACAGGTGAACACTGAAGCTTTCTTT.

This chain joins TRBV7-8 and TRBJ1-1; 7 bases fit TRBD1. CDR1 and CDR2 (germline): SGHVS, FQNEAQ. The CDR3 length is 15 residues. Trimming cost V 1 base and J 5 bases; bases outside gene matches: 7. As DNA, the CDR3 is TGTGCCAGCAGCTTAGGTCTAGGGGGCAAGACTGAAGCTTTCTTT. Encoded protein: CASSLGLGGKTEAFF.

The genes are TRBV6-4 and TRBJ2-1; 10 positions agree with TRBD2. The ends lost 3 bases at V and 6 bases at J; junction bases unmatched: 5. CDR3 length: 15 residues. Germline-derived CDR1 and CDR2 are MRHNA and SNTAGT. The CDR3: CASSERAGGPNEQFF. In nucleotides, the CDR3 is TGTGCCAGCAGTGAACGAGCGGGAGGGCCCAATGAGCAGTTCTTC.

The genes are TRBV27 and TRBJ1-5; tentative D call: TRBD1 (5 bases). There are 14 residues in the CDR3. V was clipped by 9 bases and J by 0 bases, with 12 bases between them. CDR1 and CDR2 (germline): MNHEY, SMNVEV (reference sequence). CDR3 sequence reads: CASQEGYSNQPQHF. CDR3 coding DNA: TGTGCCAGTCAGGAGGGGTATAGCAATCAGCCCCAGCATTTT.

The V and J genes are TRBV5-1 and TRBJ2-5, with 9 positions matching TRBD2. The CDR3 loop spans 16 amino acids. Germline assignment: CDR1 SGHRS and CDR2 YFSETQ. J gave up 7 bases and V 3 bases, and 13 bases lay outside the gene matches. The CDR3 reads CASSWRKSGGSGTQYF. The CDR3, as DNA: TGCGCCAGCAGCTGGAGGAAAAGCGGGGGGTCCGGGACCCAGTACTTC.

On this clone: The sample holds other DNA sequences that translate to the same CDR3. The chain recombines TRBV27 with TRBJ1-1; no reliable D call. The CDR3 covers 14 residues. The germline V and J ends were trimmed by 6 bases and 3 bases, with 14 bases remaining between them. Germline V lookup: CDR1 MNHEY, CDR2 SMNVEV (reference sequence). This CDR3 is CASSLGRGYTEAFF. CDR3 in DNA: TGTGCCAGCAGCTTGGGTCGGGGTTACACTGAAGCTTTCTTT.

In this sample, this clone turned up a few times. This chain connects TRBV6-1 to TRBJ2-7; 9 bases are shared with TRBD2. CDR1 is MNHNS, CDR2 SASEGT, per germline. The trim removed 6 bases at V and 5 bases at J, leaving 8 bases unmatched. The CDR3 covers 14 residues. The CDR3, as DNA: TGTGCCAGCAGCTCCGGGACTAGCTCTGACGAGCAGTACTTC. This gives the protein CASSSGTSSDEQYF.

The rearrangement joins TRBV18 to TRBJ1-1, with 7 bases fitting TRBD1. There are 15 residues in the CDR3. Germline V gene data show CDR1 as KGHSH and CDR2 as LQKENI. Trimming cost V 0 bases and J 1 base; bases outside gene matches: 2. Here the CDR3 reads CASSPPGQTNTEAFF. DNA for the CDR3: TGTGCCAGCTCACCACCGGGACAGACGAACACTGAAGCTTTCTTT.

The chain carries TRBV7-2 and TRBJ1-5; TRBD1 might be the D (5 bases). This CDR3 region has 15 residues. Germline V gene lookup returns CDR1 SGHTA and CDR2 FQGNSA. V was trimmed by 5 bases and J by 0 bases, leaving 11 bases between them. CDR3 bases: TGTGCCAGCAGCCTCCAGGGTTATAGCAATCAGCCCCAGCATTTT. This gives the protein CASSLQGYSNQPQHF.